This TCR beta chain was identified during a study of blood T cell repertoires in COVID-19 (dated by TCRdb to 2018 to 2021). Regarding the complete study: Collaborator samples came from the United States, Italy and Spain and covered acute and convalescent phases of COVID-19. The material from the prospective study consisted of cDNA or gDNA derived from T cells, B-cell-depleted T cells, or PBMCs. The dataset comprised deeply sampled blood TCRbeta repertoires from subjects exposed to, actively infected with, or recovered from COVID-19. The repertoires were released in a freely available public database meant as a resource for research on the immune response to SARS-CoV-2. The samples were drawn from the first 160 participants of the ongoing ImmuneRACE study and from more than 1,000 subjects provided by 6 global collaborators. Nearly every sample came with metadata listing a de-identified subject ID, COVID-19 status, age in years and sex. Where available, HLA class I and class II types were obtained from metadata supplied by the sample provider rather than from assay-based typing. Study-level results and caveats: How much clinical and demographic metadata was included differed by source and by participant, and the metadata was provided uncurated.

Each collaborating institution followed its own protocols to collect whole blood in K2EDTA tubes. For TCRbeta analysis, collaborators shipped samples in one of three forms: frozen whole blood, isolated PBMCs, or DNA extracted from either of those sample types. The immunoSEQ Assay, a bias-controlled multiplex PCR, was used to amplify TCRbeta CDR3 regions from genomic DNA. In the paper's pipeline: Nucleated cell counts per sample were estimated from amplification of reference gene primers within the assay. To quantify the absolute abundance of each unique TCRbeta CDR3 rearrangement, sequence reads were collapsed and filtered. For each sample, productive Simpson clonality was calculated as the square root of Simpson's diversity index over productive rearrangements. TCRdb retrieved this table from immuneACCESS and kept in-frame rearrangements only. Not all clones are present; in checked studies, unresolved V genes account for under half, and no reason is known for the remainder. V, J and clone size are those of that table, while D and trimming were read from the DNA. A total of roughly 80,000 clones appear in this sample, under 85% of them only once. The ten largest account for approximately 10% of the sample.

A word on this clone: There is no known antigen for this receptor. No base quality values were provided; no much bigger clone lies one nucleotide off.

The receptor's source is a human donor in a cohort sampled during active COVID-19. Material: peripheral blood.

The nucleotides are TGCGCCAGCAGTGGAGTAGCGGGAGCAGATACGCAGTATTTT. Its protein product is CASSGVAGADTQYF. Recombination linked TRBV10-1 to TRBJ2-3; 9 junctional bases match TRBD2. The CDR3 has 14 amino acids, counting the end cysteine and phenylalanine. Just the 42-base CDR3 DNA is kept, in frame starting at base 1. Relative to germline, V is missing 4 bases and J is missing 4 bases, with 3 bases of the junction outside any gene match. Based on the germline V gene (reference sequence), the CDR1 and CDR2 sequences are WNHNN and SYGVQD.